The rows below give T cell receptor beta chains drawn from one sample of a study of cytotoxic CD8 clonotypes in ibrutinib-treated CLL. The data were produced by immunoSEQ multiplex PCR, yet TCRdb's version contains in-frame clones alone and is incomplete. This table has around 160,000 clones, 81% appearing once. The sample was PBMCs, taken after 12 months of ibrutinib treatment. These TCRs come from a human donor with chronic lymphocytic leukemia. The CDR3 runs from the conserved cysteine through the conserved F or W. Each record gives: V gene, J gene, CDR3 protein.

TRBV19	TRBJ1-2	CASNHLGQGYGYTF
TRBV28	TRBJ1-4	CATFDREHRGLFF
TRBV6-1	TRBJ2-7	CASSEGGREGDEQYF
TRBV5-1	TRBJ2-2	CASSIGTIITGELFF
TRBV9	TRBJ1-2	CASSAYGQGDSYGYTF
TRBV10-3	TRBJ1-1	CAIQQVMNTEAFF
TRBV4-3	TRBJ1-5	CASSQDRGLSQPQHF
TRBV28	TRBJ2-7	CASRTGRSSYEQYF
TRBV7-2	TRBJ1-3	CASSLGPTNSGNTIYF
TRBV7-2	TRBJ1-1	CASNRPIRGTEAFF
TRBV18	TRBJ2-5	CASSRAGGQETQYF
TRBV5-4	TRBJ2-1	CASSLVRTSSYNEQFF
TRBV9	TRBJ2-7	CASSPQTGVPVEQYF
TRBV5-1	TRBJ1-5	CASRVERNQPQHF
TRBV5-1	TRBJ2-7	CASSLGDRTHEQYF
TRBV28	TRBJ2-3	CASSHRLAGDTDTQYF
TRBV4-1	TRBJ2-7	CASSQDLDSLYEQYF
TRBV28	TRBJ1-5	CASSLAQGRVQPQHF
TRBV7-8	TRBJ2-7	CASSPYTFREQYF
TRBV27	TRBJ1-1	CASRQGGQTEAFF
TRBV10-3	TRBJ1-1	CAISEAGPQGITEAFF
TRBV6-1	TRBJ1-4	CASSGRATNEKLFF
TRBV30	TRBJ2-5	CAWTRYFEETQYF
TRBV18	TRBJ2-5	CASSPRLGSRETQYF
TRBV27	TRBJ1-2	CASSPGTGGGGGYTF
TRBV7-3	TRBJ2-1	CASSSGTSRHNEQFF
TRBV5-6	TRBJ1-3	CASSLVDRDGNTIYF
TRBV6-5	TRBJ2-7	CASSYGITTYEQYF
TRBV5-1	TRBJ1-1	CASSLGTERQVAFF
TRBV28	TRBJ1-2	CASRQTGTNYGYTF
TRBV18	TRBJ1-6	CASSPSPLGSRMETLHF
TRBV7-9	TRBJ2-2	CASSLSLWTGELFF
TRBV7-9	TRBJ1-5	CASSPAGQGRYQPQHF
TRBV9	TRBJ2-1	CASSVSRAGYNEQFF
TRBV7-8	TRBJ2-1	CASSAAGRDYNEQFF
TRBV5-4	TRBJ2-3	CASSLTRADTQYF
TRBV7-8	TRBJ2-2	CASSPWGGGDTGELFF
TRBV4-3	TRBJ1-6	CASSHRGGDNSPLHF
TRBV7-2	TRBJ1-2	CASSFSRQGPSGYTF
TRBV27	TRBJ2-2	CASSLMGSRNTGELFF
TRBV27	TRBJ1-5	CASSLEGRGGQPQHF
TRBV19	TRBJ1-4	CASSDSGRTNEKLFF
TRBV11-1	TRBJ2-1	CASSLNNNEQFF
TRBV6-1	TRBJ1-5	CASSAGEESYSNQPQHF
TRBV7-9	TRBJ2-7	CASSLGAGARSYEQYF